The source of this T cell receptor beta chain is a study of blood T cell repertoires in COVID-19. This clone was observed a single time. CDR1 and CDR2 (germline): LNHDA, SQIVND (reference sequence). V dropped 5 bases and J dropped 4 bases, with 11 bases sitting between them. The CDR3 covers 13 residues. The repertoire was sequenced with immunoSEQ multiplex PCR; TCRdb's copy has only in-frame clones and lacks some. The table shows 250,000 or so clones, with roughly 83% occurring only once. The specimen was peripheral blood. The receptor's source is a man at least 80 years old with acute or convalescent COVID-19. V is TRBV19 and J is TRBJ1-1; D possibly corresponds to TRBD1 (5 bases). Written as DNA, the CDR3 is TGTGCCAGTAGTTCCAGGGTGCGCACTGAAGCTTTCTTT. Protein product: CASSSRVRTEAFF.